This TCR beta chain appears in the sequencing data of a study of identical twins. Findings of the study overall: Whereas memory repertoires showed no such difference, abundant cord blood beta clonotypes carried fewer insertions. Out-of-frame alpha sequences shared by twins showed excess low generation probability. Models predicted too little out-of-frame TCR alpha sharing in monozygotic twins.

Via MiXCR, TCRdb re-called the 5' RACE reads, giving one row per CDR3 protein. The data show around 1.7 million distinct CDR3 sequences, with under 35% seen just once and approximately 0.25% held by the top ten. All of the donors were Caucasians in good health. Germline V gene data show CDR1 as MNHNY and CDR2 as SVGAGI (reference sequence). There are 12 residues in the CDR3. V lost 7 bases, J lost 5 bases, and 9 bases lay in between. About this clonotype itself: The antigen is unknown.

Sample: cord blood. J is TRBJ2-1 and V is TRBV6-6; D ambiguous. This sequence originates from a newborn girl in good health. In nucleotides, the CDR3 is TGTGCCAGCAAACTAAGCAACAATGAGCAGTTCTTC. Translated, it gives CASKLSNNEQFF.